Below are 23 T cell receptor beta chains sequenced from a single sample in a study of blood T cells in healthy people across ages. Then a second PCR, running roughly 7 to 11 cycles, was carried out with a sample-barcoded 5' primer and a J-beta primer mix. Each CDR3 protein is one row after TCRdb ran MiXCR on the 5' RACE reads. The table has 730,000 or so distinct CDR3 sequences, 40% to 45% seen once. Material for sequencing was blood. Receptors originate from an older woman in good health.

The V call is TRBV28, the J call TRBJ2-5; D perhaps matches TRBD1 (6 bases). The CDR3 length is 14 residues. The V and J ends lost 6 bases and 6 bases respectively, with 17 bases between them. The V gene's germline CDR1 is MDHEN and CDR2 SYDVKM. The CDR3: CASRPRTGSQTQYF. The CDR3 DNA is TGTGCCAGCAGACCCAGAACAGGGAGCCAGACCCAGTACTTC.

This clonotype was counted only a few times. The CDR3 region is CASSLQGDAYEQYF. The CDR3 DNA reads TGCGCCAGCAGCCTACAGGGCGACGCCTACGAGCAGTACTTC. V usage is TRBV5-1 and J usage is TRBJ2-7; maybe TRBD1 (6 bases). Germline CDR1 and CDR2: SGHRS and YFSETQ. V gave up 4 bases and J gave up 2 bases, with 13 bases separating them. The CDR3 covers 14 residues.

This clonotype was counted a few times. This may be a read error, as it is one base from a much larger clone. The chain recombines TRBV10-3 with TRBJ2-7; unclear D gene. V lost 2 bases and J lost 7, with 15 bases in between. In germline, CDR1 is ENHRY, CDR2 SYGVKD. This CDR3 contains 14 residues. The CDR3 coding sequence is TGTGCCATCAGTGAGGCGTTTAGTCCCGGGGAGCAGTACTTC. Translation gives CAISEAFSPGEQYF.

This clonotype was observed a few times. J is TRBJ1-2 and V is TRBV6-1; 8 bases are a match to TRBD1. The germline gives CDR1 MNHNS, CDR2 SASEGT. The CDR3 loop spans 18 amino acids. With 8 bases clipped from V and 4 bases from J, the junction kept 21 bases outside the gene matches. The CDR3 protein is CASGAISGGAWKSYGYTF. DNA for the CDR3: TGTGCCAGCGGGGCCATCTCAGGGGGCGCTTGGAAGAGCTATGGCTACACCTTC.

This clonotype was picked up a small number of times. CDR3 sequence (DNA): TGTGCCAGCAGTGAACCGGGACAGGAACATGAAAAACTGTTTTTT. This gives the protein CASSEPGQEHEKLFF. The chain is built from TRBV25-1 and TRBJ1-4, with 8 bases fitting TRBD1. This CDR3 region has 15 residues. Germline assignment: CDR1 MGHDK and CDR2 SYGVNS. The V and J ends lost 2 bases and 6 bases, in that order; junction bases with no gene match: 5.

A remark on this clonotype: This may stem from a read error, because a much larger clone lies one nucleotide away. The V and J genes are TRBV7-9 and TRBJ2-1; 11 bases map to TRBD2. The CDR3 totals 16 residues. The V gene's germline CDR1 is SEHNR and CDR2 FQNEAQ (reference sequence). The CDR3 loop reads CASSLVAGGRRNEQVF. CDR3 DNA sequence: TGTGCCAGCAGCTTAGTAGCGGGGGGGCGACGTAATGAGCAGGTCTTC.

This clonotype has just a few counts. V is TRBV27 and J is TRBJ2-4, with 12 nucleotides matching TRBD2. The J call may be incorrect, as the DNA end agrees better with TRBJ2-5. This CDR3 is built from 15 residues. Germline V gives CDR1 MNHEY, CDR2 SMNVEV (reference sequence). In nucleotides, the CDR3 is TGTGCCAGCAGTGAACTAGCGGGGGGAAAAGAGACCCAGTACTTC. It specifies CASSELAGGKETQYF.

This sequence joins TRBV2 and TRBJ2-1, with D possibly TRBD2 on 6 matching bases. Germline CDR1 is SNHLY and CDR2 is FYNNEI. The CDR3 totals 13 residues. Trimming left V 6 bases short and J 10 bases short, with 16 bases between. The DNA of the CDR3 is TGTGCCAGCAGGACTAGAGCCTCGAGGGAGCAGTTCTTC. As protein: CASRTRASREQFF.

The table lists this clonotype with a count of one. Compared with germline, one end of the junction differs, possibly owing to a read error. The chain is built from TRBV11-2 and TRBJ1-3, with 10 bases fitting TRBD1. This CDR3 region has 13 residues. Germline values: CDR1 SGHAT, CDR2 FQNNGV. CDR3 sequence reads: CVSSRDRGYTIYF. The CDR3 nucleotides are TGTGTCAGCAGCCGGGACAGGGGCTACACCATATATTTT.

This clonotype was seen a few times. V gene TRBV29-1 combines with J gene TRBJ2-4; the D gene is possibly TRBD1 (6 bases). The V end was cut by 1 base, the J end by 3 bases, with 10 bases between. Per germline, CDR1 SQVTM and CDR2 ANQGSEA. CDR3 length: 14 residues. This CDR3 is CSVEGGRGKNIQYF. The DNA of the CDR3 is TGCAGCGTTGAAGGGGGGCGAGGCAAAAACATTCAGTACTTC.

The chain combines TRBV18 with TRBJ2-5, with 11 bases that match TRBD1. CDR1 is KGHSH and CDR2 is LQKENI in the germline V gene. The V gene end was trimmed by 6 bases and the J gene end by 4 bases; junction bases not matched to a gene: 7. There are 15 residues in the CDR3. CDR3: CASSPPGTGGETQYF. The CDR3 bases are TGTGCCAGCTCGCCCCCCGGGACAGGGGGAGAGACCCAGTACTTC.

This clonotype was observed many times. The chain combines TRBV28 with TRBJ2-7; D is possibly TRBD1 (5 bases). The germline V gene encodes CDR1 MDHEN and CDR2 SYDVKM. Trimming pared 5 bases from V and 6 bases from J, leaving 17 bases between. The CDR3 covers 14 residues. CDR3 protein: CASSRGHGEGEQYF. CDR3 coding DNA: TGTGCCAGCAGTCGCGGACATGGGGAAGGCGAGCAGTACTTC.

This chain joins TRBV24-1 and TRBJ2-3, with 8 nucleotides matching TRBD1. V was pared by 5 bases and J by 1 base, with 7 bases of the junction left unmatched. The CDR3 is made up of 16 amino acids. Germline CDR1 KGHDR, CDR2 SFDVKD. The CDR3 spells CATSAQDRDGTDTQYF. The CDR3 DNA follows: TGTGCCACCAGTGCCCAGGACAGGGACGGCACAGATACGCAGTATTTT.

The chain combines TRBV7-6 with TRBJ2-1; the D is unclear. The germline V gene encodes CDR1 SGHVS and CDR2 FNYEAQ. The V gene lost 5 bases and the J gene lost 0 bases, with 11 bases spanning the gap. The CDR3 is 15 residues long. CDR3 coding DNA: TGTGCCAGCAGCCCGGATCTTAGCTCCTACAATGAGCAGTTCTTC. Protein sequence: CASSPDLSSYNEQFF.

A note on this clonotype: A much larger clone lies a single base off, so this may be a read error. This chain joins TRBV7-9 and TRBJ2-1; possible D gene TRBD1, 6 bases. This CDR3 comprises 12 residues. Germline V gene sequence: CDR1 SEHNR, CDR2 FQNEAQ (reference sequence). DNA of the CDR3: TGTGCCAACAGCTGGACAGACAATGAGCAGTTCTTC. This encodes CANSWTDNEQFF.

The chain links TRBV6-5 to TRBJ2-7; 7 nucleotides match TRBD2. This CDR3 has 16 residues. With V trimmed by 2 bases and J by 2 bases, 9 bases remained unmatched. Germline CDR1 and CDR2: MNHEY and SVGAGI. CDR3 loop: CASSYPSLAVPYEQYF. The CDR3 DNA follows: TGTGCCAGCAGTTACCCCTCGCTAGCGGTCCCCTACGAGCAGTACTTC.

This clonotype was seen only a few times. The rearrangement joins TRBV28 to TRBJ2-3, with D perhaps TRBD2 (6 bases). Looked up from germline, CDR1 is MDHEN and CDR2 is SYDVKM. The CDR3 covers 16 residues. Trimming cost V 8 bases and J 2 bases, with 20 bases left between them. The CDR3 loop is CASHAAGGAITDTQYF. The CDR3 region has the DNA TGTGCCAGCCACGCAGCCGGAGGGGCGATCACAGATACGCAGTATTTT.

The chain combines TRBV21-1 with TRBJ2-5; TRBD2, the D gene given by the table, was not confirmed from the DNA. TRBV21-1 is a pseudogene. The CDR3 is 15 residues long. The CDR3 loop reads CASSKRGVVCETQYF. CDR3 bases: TGTGCCAGCAGCAAACGGGGAGTAGTTTGCGAGACCCAGTACTTC.

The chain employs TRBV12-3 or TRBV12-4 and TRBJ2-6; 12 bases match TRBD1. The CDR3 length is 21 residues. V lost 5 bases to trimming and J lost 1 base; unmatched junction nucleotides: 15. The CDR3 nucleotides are TGTGCCAGCAGTGGTAGTCCGGGCTGGGACAGGGGGCTTTCTGGGGCCAACGTCCTGACTTTC. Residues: CASSGSPGWDRGLSGANVLTF.

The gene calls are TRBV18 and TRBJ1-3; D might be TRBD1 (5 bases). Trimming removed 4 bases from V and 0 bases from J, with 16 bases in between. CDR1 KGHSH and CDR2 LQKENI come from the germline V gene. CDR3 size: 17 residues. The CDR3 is CASSRAGLLNSGNTIYF. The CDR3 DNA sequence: TGTGCCAGCTCACGGGCGGGACTCTTGAACTCTGGAAACACCATATATTTT.

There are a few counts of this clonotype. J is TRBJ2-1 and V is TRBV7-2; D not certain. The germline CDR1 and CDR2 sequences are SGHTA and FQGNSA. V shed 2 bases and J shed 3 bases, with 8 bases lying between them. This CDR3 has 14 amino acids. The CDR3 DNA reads TGTGCCAGCAGCTTAACACGGGTCTACAATGAGCAGTTCTTC. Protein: CASSLTRVYNEQFF.

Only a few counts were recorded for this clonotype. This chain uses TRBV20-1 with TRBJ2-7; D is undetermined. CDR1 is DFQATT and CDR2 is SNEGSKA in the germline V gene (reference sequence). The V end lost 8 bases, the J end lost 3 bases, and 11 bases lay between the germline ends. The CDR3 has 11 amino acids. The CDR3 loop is CSTTSGYEQYF. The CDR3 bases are TGCAGTACAACTTCAGGCTACGAGCAGTACTTC.

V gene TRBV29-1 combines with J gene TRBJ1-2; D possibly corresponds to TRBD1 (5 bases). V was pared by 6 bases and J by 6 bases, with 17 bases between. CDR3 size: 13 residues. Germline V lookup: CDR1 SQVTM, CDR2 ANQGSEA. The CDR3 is CSVTGTQEDGYTF. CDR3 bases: TGCAGCGTAACCGGGACGCAGGAAGATGGCTACACCTTC.